This is a list of T cell receptor beta chains from one sample in a study of shared clonotypes between healthy human individuals. Assay: immunoSEQ multiplex PCR; the TCRdb copy retains only in-frame clones and omits some. In the table there are some 2,400,000 clones, almost 96% of which are singletons. The sequencing sample was made of naive CD4+ T cells sorted from blood. Receptors were obtained from a man younger than 30 in good health. Each CDR3 is given without its conserved first and last residue.

TRBJ1-4,TRBV7-2,ASSAEGQLNAKLF
TRBJ2-2,TRBV19,ASSMRNSPNTGELF
TRBJ1-4,TRBV9,ASSPQQGRGEKLF
TRBJ2-4,TRBV7-2,ASSLGASGIQY
TRBJ1-6,TRBV30,AWSRDGLFNSPLH
TRBJ2-1,TRBV15,ATSRGLNNEQF
TRBJ2-7,TRBV5-4,ASSLDRGTFNEQY
TRBJ2-4,TRBV27,ASMGEGGEAKNIQY
TRBJ2-5,TRBV29-1,SVLTGTKKNQETQY
TRBJ1-2,TRBV7-9,ASSLAGGRDGYT
TRBJ2-3,TRBV9,ASSVGGMSTDTQY
TRBJ1-2,TRBV4-1,ASSQVGRYGYT
TRBJ1-3,TRBV25-1,ASSDRKHFSGNTIY
TRBJ2-7,TRBV7-2,ASSLMQGSSYEQY
TRBJ2-2,TRBV20-1,SARRGRELF
TRBJ1-4,TRBV2,ASRTEVNEKLF
TRBJ2-3,TRBV5-1,ASSLRDRAGTDTQY
TRBJ2-6,TRBV30,AWQGTGANVLT
TRBJ2-5,TRBV9,ASSPRVADQETQY
TRBJ1-3,TRBV2,ASSEALRQVN
TRBJ1-6,TRBV5-5,ASSATTAWSSYNSPLH
TRBJ2-2,TRBV30,AWRGDTGELF
TRBJ2-5,TRBV14,ASSPSRGLEETQY
TRBJ2-7,TRBV5-4,ASSLEAGTYEQY
TRBJ1-2,TRBV19,ASYRTGGQLDGYT
TRBJ1-4,TRBV6-5,ASSGGPATNEKLF
TRBJ1-2,TRBV5-1,ASSEGQGRYGYT
TRBJ2-5,TRBV5-5,ASSLMVEQETQY
TRBJ2-2,TRBV30,AWSGNPVITGELF
TRBJ1-6,TRBV6-5,ASRRDRGLSSPLH
TRBJ1-4,TRBV5-3,ARNLRTGGEKLF
TRBJ2-1,TRBV6-6,ASPPSPGSSYNEQF
TRBJ2-7,TRBV19,ASSTILQGYYEQY
TRBJ2-3,TRBV5-6,ASREGGGTDTQY
TRBJ2-6,TRBV27,ASSFGRSSGANVLT
TRBJ1-2,TRBV5-1,ASSQVGRGLDYGYT
TRBJ2-1,TRBV7-6,ASSSNPGTSGRVEQF
TRBJ2-3,TRBV30,AWKTVDTQY
TRBJ2-2,TRBV6-5,ASTWDQPTGELF
TRBJ1-1,TRBV2,ASSTEPGTEAF
TRBJ1-1,TRBV30,AWSVSGKGDTEAF
TRBJ2-7,TRBV20-1,SASIGNEQY
TRBJ1-3,TRBV19,ASRQDRAGNTIY
TRBJ1-6,TRBV5-1,ASSLMETNSPLH
TRBJ2-1,TRBV5-8,ASSLDRYNEQF
TRBJ2-3,TRBV19,ASRKRDSTDTQY
TRBJ2-5,TRBV5-4,ASSSMTSGGQETQY
TRBJ2-1,TRBV6-1,ASSKMAGSNEQF
TRBJ1-2,TRBV4-1,ASSQDRAGVGYT
TRBJ2-1,TRBV5-1,ASSLGTSGYNEQF
TRBJ2-2,TRBV18,ASSPPSVNTGELF
TRBJ2-1,TRBV10-1,ASSQAGTSGSNEQF
TRBJ1-3,TRBV18,ASSPYGHGNTIY
TRBJ1-5,TRBV19,ASSMVFGPQH
TRBJ1-5,TRBV5-6,ASSVGQGAGQPQH
TRBJ2-4,TRBV6-5,ASSYSSGGSIQY
TRBJ2-3,TRBV29-1,SVRMGGETDTQY
TRBJ2-7,TRBV18,ASSRTANYEQY
TRBJ2-3,TRBV7-9,ASSLDGGGSTDTQY